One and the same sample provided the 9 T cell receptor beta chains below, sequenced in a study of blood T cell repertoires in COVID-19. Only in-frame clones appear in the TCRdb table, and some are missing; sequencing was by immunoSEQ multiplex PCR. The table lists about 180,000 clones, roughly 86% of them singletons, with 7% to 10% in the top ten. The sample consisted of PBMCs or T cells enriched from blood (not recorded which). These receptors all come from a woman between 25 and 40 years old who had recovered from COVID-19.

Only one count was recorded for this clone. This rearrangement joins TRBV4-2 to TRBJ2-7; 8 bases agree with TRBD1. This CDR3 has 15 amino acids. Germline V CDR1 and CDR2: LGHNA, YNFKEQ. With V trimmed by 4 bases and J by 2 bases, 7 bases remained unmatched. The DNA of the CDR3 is TGTGCCAGCAGCCGATCTCCGGGACAGGCCTACGAGCAGTACTTC. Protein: CASSRSPGQAYEQYF.

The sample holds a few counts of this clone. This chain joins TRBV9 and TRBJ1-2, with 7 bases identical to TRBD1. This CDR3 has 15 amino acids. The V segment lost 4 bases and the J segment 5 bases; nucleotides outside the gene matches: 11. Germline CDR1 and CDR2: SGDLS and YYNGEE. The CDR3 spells CASSIGGQTIYGYTF. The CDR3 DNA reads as TGTGCCAGCAGCATCGGGGGACAGACTATTTATGGCTACACCTTC. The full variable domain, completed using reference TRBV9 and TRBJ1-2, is DSGVTQTPKHLITATGQRVTLRCSPRSGDLSVYWYQQSLDQGLQFLIQYYNGEERAKGNILERFSAQQFPDLHSELNLSSLELGDSALYFCASSIGGQTIYGYTFGSGTRLTVV.

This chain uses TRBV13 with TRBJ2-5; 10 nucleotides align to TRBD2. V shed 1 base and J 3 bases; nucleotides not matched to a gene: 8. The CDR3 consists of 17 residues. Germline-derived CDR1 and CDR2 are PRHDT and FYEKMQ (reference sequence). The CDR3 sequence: CASSLALAGDVKETQYF. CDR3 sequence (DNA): TGTGCCAGCAGCTTAGCCCTAGCGGGAGACGTGAAAGAGACCCAGTACTTC.

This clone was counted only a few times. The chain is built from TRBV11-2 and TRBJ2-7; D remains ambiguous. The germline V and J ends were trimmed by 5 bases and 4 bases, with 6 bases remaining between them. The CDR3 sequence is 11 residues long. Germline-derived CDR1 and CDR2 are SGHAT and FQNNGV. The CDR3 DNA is TGTGCCAGCAGCCCAAATTACGAGCAGTACTTC. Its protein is CASSPNYEQYF.

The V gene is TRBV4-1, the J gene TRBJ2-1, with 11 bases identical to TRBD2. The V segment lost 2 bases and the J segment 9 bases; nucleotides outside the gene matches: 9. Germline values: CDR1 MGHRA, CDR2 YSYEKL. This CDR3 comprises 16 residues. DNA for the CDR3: TGCGCCAGCAGCCAACTGGATACTAGCGGGAGATCTGAGCAGTTCTTC. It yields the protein CASSQLDTSGRSEQFF.

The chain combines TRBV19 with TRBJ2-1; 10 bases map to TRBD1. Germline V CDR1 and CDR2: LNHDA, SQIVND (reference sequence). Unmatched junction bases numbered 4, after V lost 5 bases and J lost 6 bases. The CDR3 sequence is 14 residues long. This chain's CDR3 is CASSWGQGSNEQFF. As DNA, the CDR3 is TGTGCCAGTAGTTGGGGACAGGGGAGCAATGAGCAGTTCTTC.

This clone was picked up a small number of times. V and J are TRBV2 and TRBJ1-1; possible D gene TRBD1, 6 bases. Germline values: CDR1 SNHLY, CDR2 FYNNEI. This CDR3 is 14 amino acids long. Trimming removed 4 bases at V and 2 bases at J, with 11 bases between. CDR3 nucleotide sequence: TGTGCCAGCAGTGTGGGGACAAAAAACACTGAAGCTTTCTTT. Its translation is CASSVGTKNTEAFF.

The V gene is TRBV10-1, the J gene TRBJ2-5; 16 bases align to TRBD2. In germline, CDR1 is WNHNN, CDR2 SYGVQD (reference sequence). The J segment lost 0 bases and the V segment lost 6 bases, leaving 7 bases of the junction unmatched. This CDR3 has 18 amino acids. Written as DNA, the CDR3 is TGCGCCAGCAGCGGGGGACTAGCGGGAGGGATAAACCAAGAGACCCAGTACTTC. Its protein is CASSGGLAGGINQETQYF.

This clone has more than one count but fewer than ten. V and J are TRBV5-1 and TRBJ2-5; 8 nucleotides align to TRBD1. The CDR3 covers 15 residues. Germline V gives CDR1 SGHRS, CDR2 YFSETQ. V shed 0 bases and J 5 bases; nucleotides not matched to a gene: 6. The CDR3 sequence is CASSLGGQGVETQYF. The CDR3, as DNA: TGCGCCAGCAGCTTGGGCGGACAGGGAGTGGAGACCCAGTACTTC.